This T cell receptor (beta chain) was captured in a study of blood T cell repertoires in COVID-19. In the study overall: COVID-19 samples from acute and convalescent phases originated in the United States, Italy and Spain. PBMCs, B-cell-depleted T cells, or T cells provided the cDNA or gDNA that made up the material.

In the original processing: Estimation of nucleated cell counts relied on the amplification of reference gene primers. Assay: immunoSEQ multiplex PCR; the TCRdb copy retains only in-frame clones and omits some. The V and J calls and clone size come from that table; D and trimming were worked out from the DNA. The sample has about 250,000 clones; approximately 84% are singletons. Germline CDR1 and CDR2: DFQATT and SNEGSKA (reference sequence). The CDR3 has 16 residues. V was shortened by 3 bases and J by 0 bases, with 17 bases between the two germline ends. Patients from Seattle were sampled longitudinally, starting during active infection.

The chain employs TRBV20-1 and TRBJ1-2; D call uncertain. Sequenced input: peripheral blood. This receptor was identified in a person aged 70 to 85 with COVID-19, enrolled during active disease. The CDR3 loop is CSASWYLTSTNYGYTF. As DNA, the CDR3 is TGCAGTGCTAGTTGGTATCTGACTAGCACTAACTATGGCTACACCTTC.